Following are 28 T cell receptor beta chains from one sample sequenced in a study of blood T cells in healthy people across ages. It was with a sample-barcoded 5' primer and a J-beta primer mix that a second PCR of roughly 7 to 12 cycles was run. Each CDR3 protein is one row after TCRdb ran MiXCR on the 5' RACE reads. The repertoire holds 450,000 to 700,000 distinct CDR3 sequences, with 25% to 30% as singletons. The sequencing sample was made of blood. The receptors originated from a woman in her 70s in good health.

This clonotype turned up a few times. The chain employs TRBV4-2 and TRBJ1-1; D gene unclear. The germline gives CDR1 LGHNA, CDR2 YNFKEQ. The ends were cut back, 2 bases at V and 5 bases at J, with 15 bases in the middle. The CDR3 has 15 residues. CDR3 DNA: TGTGCCAGCAGCCAACCGCCTAGCAGCGTTACTGAAGCTTTCTTT. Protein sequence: CASSQPPSSVTEAFF.

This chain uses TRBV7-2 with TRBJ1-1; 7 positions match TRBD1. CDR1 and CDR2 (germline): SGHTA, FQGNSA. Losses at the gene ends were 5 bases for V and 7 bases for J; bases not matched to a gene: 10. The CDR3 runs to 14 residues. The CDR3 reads CASSGLTGFNEAFF. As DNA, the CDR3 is TGTGCCAGCAGCGGGTTGACAGGGTTCAATGAAGCTTTCTTT.

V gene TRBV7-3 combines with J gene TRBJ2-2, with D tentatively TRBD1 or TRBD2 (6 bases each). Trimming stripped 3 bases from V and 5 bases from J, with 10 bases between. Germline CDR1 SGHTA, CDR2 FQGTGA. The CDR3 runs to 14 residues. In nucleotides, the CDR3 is TGTGCCAGCAGCTTCCAGGGGAGGACCGGGGAGCTGTTTTTT. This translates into CASSFQGRTGELFF.

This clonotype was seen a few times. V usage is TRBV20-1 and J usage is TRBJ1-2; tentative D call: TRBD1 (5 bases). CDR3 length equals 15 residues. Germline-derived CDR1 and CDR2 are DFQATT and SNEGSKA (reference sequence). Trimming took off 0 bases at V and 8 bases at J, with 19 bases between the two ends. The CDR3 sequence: CSARDLFGPQGGYTF. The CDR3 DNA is TGCAGTGCTAGAGATCTGTTCGGGCCGCAGGGAGGCTACACCTTC.

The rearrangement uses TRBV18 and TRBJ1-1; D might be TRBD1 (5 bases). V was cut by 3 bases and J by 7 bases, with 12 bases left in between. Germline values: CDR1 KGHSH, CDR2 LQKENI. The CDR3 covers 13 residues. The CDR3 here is CASSPVEGREAFF. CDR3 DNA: TGTGCCAGCTCACCCGTGGAGGGGCGTGAAGCTTTCTTT.

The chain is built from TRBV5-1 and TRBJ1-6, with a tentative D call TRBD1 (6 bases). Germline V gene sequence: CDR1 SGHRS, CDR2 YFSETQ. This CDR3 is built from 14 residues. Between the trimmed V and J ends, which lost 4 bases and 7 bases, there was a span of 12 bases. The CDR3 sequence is CASSQGQSNSPLHF. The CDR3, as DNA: TGCGCCAGCAGCCAAGGACAGTCCAATTCACCCCTCCACTTT.

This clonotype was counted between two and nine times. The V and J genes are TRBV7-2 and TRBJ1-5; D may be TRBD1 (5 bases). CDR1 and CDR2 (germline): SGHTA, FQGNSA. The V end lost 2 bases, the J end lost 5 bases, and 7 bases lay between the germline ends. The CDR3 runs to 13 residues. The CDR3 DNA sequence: TGTGCCAGCAGCTTAAGCAGGGATCAGCCCCAGCATTTT. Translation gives CASSLSRDQPQHF. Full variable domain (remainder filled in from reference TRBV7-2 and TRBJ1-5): GAGVSQSPSNKVTEKGKDVELRCDPISGHTALYWYRQSLGQGLEFLIYFQGNSAPDKSGLPSDRFSAERTGGSVSTLTIQRTQQEDSAVYLCASSLSRDQPQHFGDGTRLSIL.

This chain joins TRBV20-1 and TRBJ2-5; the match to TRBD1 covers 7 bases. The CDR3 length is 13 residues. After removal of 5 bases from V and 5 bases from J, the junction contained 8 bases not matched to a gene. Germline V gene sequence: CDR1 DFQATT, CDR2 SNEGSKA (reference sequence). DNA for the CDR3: TGCAGTGCTGGGGCAGGGGGTCGGGAGACCCAGTACTTC. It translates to CSAGAGGRETQYF.

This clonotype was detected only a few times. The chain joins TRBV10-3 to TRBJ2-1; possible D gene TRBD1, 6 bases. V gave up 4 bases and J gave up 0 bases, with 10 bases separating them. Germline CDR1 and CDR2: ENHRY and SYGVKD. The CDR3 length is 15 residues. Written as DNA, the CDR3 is TGTGCCATCAGTGGGGGGCTAGGCTCCTACAATGAGCAGTTCTTC. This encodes CAISGGLGSYNEQFF.

CDR3 coding DNA: TGTGCCAGCATCCTTTCGAGGGGGGGCTACAATGAGCAGTTCTTC. Its translation: CASILSRGGYNEQFF. This rearrangement joins TRBV12-3 or TRBV12-4 to TRBJ2-5; tentative D call: TRBD2 (7 bases). Gene TRBJ2-1 matches the end of the DNA better, so the J call may be wrong. The CDR3 is 15 amino acids.

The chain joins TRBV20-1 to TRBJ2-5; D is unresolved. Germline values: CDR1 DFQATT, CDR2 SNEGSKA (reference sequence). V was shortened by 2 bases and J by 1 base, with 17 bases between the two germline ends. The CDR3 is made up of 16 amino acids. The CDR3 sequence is CSARRRKAEPQETQYF. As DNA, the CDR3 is TGCAGTGCTAGACGGCGGAAGGCGGAGCCCCAAGAGACCCAGTACTTC.

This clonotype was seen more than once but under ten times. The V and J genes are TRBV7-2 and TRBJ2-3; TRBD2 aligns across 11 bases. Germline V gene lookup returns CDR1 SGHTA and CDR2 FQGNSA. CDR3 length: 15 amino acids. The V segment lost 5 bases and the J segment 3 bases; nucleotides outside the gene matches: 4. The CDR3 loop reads CASSTASGGTDTQYF. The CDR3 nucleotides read TGTGCCAGCAGCACAGCTAGCGGGGGGACAGATACGCAGTATTTT.

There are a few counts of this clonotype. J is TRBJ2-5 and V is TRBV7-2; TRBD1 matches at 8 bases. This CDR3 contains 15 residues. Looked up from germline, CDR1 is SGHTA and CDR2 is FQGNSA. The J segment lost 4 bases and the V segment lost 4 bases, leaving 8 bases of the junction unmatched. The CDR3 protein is CASSYQQGEGETQYF. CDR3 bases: TGTGCCAGCAGCTATCAACAGGGGGAAGGAGAGACCCAGTACTTC.

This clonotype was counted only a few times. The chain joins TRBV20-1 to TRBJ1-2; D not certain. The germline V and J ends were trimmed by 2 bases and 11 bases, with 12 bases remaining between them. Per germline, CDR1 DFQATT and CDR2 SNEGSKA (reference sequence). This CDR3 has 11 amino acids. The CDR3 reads CSARRQAGYTF. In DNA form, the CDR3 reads TGCAGTGCTAGACGTCAGGCGGGATACACCTTC.

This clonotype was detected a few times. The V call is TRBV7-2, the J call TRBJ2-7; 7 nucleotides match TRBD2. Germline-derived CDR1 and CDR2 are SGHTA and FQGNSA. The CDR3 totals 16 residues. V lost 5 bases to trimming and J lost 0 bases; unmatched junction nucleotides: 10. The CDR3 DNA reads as TGTGCCAGCAGCCTTCAAGCGGGGAGGAGCTCCTACGAGCAGTACTTC. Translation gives CASSLQAGRSSYEQYF.

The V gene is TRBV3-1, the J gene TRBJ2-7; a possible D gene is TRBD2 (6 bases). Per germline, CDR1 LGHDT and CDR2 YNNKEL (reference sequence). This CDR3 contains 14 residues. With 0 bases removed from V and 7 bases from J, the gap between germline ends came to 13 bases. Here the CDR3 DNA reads TGTGCCAGCAGCCAAGAGGCGGGACCCGCAGAGCAGTACTTC. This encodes CASSQEAGPAEQYF.

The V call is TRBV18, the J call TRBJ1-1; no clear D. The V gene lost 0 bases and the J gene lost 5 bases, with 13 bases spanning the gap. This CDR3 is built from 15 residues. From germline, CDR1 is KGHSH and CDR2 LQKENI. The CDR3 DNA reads TGTGCCAGCTCACCACCCGGGGAGGAGGGAACTGAAGCTTTCTTT. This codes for CASSPPGEEGTEAFF.

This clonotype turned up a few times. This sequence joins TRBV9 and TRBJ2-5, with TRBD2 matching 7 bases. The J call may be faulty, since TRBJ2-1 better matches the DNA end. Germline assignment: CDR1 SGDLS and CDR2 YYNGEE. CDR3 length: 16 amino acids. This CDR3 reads CASSGSWGGGNVEQFF. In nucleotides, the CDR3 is TGTGCCAGCAGCGGTTCCTGGGGCGGGGGAAACGTTGAGCAGTTCTTC.

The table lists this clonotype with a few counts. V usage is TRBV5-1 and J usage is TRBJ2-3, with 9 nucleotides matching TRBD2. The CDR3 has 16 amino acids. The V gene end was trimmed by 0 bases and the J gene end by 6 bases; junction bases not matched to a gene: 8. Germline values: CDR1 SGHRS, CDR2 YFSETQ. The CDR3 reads CASSLATSGPVDTQYF. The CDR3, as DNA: TGCGCCAGCAGCTTGGCCACTAGCGGGCCAGTCGATACGCAGTATTTT.

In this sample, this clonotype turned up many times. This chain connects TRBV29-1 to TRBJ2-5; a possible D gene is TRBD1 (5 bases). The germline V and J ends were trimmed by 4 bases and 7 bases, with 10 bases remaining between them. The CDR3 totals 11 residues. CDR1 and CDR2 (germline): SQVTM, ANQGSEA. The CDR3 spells CSVVQGVTQYF. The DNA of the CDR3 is TGCAGCGTTGTTCAGGGTGTGACCCAGTACTTC.

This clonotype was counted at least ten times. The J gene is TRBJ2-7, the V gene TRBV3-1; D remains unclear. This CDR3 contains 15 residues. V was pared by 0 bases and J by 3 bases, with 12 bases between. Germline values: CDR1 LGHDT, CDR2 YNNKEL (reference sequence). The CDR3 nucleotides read TGTGCCAGCAGCCAAGACGCCTCAGGAGTCTACGAGCAGTACTTC. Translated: CASSQDASGVYEQYF.

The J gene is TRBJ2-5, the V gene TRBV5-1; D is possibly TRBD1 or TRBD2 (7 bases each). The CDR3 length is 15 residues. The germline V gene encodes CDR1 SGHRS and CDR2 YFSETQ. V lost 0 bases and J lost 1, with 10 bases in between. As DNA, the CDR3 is TGCGCCAGCAGCTTGGCCAGGGGGGGCCAAGAGACCCAGTACTTC. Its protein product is CASSLARGGQETQYF.

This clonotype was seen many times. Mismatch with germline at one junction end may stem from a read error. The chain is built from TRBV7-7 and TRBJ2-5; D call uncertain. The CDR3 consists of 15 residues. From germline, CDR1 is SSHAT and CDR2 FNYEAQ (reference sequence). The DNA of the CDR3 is TGTGCTAGCAGCTTAGTGGTAGGCTCCCAAGAGACCCAGTACTTC. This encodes CASSLVVGSQETQYF.

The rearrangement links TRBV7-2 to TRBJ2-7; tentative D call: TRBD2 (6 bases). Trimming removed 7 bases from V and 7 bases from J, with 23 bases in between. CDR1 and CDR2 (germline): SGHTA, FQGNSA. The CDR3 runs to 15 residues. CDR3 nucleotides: TGTGCCAGCATTTCTAACCGGGACGGACGGGGGGAGCAGTACTTC. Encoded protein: CASISNRDGRGEQYF.

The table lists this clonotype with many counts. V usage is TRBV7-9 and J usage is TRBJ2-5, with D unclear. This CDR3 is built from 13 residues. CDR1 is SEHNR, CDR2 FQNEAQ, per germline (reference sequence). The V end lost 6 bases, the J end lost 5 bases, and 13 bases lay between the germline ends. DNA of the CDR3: TGTGCCAGCAGTCCGGTGGGTAGGGAGACCCAGTACTTC. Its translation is CASSPVGRETQYF.

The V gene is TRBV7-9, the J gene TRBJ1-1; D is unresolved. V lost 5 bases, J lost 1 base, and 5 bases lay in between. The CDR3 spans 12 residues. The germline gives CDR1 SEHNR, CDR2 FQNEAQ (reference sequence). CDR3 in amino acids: CASSQQNTEAFF. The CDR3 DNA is TGTGCCAGCAGCCAACAGAACACTGAAGCTTTCTTT. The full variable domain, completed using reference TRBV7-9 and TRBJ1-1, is DTGVSQNPRHKITKRGQNVTFRCDPISEHNRLYWYRQTLGQGPEFLTYFQNEAQLEKSRLLSDRFSAERPKGSFSTLEIQRTEQGDSAMYLCASSQQNTEAFFGQGTRLTVV.

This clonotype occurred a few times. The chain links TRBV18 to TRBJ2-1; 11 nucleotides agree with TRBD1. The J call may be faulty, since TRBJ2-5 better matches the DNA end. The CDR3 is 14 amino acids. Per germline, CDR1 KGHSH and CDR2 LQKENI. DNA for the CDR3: TGTGCCAGCTCCGGACAGGGGGCGAGCGAGACCCAGTACTTC. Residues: CASSGQGASETQYF.

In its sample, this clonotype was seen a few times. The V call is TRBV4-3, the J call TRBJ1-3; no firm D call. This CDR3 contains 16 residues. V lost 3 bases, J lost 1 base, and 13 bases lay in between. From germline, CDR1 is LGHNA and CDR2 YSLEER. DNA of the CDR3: TGCGCCAGCAGCCAGACCCCGGGGTTATCTGGAAACACCATATATTTT. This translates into CASSQTPGLSGNTIYF.